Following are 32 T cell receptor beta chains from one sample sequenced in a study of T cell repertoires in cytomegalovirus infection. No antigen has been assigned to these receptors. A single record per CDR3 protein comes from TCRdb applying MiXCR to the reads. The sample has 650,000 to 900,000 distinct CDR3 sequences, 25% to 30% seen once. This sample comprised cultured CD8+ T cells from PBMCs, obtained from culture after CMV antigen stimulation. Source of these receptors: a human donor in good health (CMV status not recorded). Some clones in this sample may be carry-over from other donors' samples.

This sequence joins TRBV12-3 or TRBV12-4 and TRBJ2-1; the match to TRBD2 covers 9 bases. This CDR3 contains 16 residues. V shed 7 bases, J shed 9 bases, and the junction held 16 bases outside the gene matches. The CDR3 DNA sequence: TGTGCCAGCATTCTCCGGGGGCGGGGGGGCTTGGGTGAGCAGTTCTTC. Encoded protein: CASILRGRGGLGEQFF.

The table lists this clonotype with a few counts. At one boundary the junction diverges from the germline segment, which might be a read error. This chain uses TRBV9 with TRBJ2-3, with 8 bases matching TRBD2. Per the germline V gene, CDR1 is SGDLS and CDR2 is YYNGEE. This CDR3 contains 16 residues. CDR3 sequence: CASTVGGSGDTDTQYF. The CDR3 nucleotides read TGTGCCAGCACCGTAGGGGGTAGCGGGGACACAGATACGCAGTATTTT.

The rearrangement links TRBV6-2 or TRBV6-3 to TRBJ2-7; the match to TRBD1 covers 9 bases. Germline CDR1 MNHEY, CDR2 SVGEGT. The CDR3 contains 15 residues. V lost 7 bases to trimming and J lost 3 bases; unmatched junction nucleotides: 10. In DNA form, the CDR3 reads TGTGCCAGCACCAGGGACAGGGACGGAAGCTACGAGCAGTACTTC. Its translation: CASTRDRDGSYEQYF.

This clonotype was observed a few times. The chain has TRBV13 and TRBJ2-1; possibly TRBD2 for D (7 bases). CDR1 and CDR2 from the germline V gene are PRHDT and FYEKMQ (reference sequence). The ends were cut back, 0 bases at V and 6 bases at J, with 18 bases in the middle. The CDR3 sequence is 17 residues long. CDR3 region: CASSLGPGEGGLNEQFF. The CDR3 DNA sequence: TGTGCCAGCAGCTTAGGTCCCGGGGAGGGGGGGCTCAATGAGCAGTTCTTC. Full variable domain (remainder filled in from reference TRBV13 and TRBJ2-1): AAGVIQSPRHLIKEKRETATLKCYPIPRHDTVYWYQQGPGQDPQFLISFYEKMQSDKGSIPDRFSAQQFSDYHSELNMSSLELGDSALYFCASSLGPGEGGLNEQFFGPGTRLTVL.

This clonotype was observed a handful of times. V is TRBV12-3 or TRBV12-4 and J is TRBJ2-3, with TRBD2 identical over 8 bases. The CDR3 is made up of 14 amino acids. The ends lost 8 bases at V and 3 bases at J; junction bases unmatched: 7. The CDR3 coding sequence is TGTGCCAGCCTCCGGGGGGGCTGGACAGATACGCAGTATTTT. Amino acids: CASLRGGWTDTQYF.

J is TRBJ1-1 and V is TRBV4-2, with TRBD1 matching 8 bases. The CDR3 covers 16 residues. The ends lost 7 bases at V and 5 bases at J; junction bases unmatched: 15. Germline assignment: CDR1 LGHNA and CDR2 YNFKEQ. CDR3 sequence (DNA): TGTGCCAGCATGCCATCGCTTGGACAGGGTTGGACTGAAGCTTTCTTT. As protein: CASMPSLGQGWTEAFF.

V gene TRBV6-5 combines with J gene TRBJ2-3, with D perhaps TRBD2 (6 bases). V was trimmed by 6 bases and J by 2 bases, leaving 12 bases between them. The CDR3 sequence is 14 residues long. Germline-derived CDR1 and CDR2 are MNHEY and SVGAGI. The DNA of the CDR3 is TGTGCCAGCAGCCCGGGGGAATTCACAGATACGCAGTATTTT. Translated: CASSPGEFTDTQYF.

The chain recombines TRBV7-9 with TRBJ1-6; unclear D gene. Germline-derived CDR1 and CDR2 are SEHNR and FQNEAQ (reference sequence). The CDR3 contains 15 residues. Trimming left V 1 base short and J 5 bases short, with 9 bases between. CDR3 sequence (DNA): TGTGCCAGCAGCTTAGGTCGGGCGGATAATTCACCCCTCCACTTT. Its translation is CASSLGRADNSPLHF.

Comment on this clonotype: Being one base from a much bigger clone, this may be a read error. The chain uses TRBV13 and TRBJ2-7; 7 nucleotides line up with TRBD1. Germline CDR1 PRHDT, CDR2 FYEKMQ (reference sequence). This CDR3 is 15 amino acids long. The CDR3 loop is CTSRVQGKGSYEQYF. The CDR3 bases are TGTACCAGCAGGGTACAGGGGAAGGGGTCCTACGAGCAGTACTTC.

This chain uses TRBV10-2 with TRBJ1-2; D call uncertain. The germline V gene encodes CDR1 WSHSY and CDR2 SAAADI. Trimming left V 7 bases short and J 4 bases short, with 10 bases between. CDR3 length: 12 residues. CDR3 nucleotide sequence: TGCGCCAGCACGTCAGCCGGCTATGGCTACACCTTC. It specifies CASTSAGYGYTF.

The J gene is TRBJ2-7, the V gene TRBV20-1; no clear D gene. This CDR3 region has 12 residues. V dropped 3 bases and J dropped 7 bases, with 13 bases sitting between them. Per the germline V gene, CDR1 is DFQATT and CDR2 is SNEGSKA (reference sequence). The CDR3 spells CSARNRSREQYF. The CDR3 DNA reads TGCAGTGCTAGGAACCGCTCGAGGGAGCAGTACTTC.

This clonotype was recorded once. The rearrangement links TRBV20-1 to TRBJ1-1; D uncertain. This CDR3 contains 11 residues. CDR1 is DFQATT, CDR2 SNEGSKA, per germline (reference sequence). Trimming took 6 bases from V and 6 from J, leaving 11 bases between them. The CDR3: CSAPSSPEAFF. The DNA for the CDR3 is TGCAGTGCCCCTTCATCCCCTGAAGCTTTCTTT.

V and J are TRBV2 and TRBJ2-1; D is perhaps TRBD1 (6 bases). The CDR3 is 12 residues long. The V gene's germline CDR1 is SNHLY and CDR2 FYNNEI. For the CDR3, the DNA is TGTGGCCAGCAGGAAGGGGGCAATGAGCAGTTCTTC. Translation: CGQQEGGNEQFF.

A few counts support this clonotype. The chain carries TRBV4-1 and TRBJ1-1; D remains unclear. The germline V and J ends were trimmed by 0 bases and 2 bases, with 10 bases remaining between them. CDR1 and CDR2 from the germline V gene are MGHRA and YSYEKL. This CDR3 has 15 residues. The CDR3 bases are TGCGCCAGCAGCCAAGAAAGTGTGGGTAACACTGAAGCTTTCTTT. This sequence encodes CASSQESVGNTEAFF.

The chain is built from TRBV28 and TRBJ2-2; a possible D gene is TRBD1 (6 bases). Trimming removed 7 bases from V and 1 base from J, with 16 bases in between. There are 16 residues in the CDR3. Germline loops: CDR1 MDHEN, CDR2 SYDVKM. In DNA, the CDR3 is TGTGCCAGCACCCTAACGGGACAATGGAACACCGGGGAGCTGTTTTTT. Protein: CASTLTGQWNTGELFF.

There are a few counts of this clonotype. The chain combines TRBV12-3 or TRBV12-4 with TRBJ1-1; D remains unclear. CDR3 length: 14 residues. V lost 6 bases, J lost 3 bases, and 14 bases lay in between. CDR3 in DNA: TGTGCCAGCAGCCGGCCCGGGGAACACACTGAAGCTTTCTTT. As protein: CASSRPGEHTEAFF.

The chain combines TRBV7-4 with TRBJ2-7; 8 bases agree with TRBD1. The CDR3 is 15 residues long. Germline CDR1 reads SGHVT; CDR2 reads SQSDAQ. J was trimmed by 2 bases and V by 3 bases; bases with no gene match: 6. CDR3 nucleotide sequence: TGTGCCAGCAGCTTCGGACAGGGAATCGCCTACGAGCAGTACTTC. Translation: CASSFGQGIAYEQYF.

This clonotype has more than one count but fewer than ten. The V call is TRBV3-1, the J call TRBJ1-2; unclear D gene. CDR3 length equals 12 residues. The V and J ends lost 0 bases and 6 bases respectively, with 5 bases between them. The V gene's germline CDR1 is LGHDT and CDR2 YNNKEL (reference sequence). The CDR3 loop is CASSQDEDGYTF. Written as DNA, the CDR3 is TGTGCCAGCAGCCAAGATGAGGATGGCTACACCTTC.

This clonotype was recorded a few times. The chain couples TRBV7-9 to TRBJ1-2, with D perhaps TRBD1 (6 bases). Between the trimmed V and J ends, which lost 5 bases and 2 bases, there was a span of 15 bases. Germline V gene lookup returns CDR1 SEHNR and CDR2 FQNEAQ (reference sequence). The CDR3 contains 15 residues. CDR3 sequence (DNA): TGTGCCAGCAGCGACGGGACAATAGGAAACTATGGCTACACCTTC. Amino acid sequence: CASSDGTIGNYGYTF.

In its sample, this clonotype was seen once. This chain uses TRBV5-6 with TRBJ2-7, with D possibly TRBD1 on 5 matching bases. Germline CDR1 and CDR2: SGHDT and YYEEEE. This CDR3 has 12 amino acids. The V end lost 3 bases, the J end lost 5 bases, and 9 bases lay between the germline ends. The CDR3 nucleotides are TGTGCCAGCAGCTCAGGGTTCCACGAGCAGTACTTC. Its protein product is CASSSGFHEQYF.

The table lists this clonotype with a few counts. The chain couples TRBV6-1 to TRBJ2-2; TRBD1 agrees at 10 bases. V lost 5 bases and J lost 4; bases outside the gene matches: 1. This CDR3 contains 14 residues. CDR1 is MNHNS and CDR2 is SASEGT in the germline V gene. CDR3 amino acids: CASSRTGGTGELFF. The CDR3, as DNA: TGTGCCAGCAGTAGGACAGGGGGCACCGGGGAGCTGTTTTTT.

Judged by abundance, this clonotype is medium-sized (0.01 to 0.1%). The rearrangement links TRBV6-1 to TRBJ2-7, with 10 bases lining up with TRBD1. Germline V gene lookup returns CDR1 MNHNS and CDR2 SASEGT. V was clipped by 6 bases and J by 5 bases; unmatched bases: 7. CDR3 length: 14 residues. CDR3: CASSRTTGGHEQYF. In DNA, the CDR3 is TGTGCCAGCAGCCGAACGACAGGGGGCCACGAGCAGTACTTC.

This CDR3 reads CASSPTSGDGANVLTF. The CDR3 DNA is TGTGCCAGCAGCCCGACTAGCGGGGATGGGGCCAACGTCCTGACTTTC. The chain links TRBV11-2 to TRBJ2-6; 11 nucleotides line up with TRBD2. V was pared by 5 bases and J by 3 bases, with 3 bases of the junction left unmatched. Germline values: CDR1 SGHAT, CDR2 FQNNGV. CDR3 length: 16 residues.

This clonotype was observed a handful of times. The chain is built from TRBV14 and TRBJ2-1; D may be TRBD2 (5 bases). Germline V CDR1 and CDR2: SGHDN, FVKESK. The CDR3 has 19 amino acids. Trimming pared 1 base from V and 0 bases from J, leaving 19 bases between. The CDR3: CASSQVLRTQESSYNEQFF. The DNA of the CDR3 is TGTGCCAGCAGCCAAGTATTAAGGACTCAAGAAAGCTCCTACAATGAGCAGTTCTTC. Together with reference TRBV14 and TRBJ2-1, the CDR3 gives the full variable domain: EAGVTQFPSHSVIEKGQTVTLRCDPISGHDNLYWYRRVMGKEIKFLLHFVKESKQDESGMPNNRFLAERTGGTYSTLKVQPAELEDSGVYFCASSQVLRTQESSYNEQFFGPGTRLTVL.

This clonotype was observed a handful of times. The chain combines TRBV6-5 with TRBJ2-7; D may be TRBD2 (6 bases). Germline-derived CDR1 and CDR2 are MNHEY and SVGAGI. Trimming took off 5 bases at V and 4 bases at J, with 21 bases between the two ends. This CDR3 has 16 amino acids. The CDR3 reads CASSTSRDSRLYEQYV. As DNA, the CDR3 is TGTGCCAGCAGTACATCCCGGGACTCCCGCCTTTACGAGCAGTACGTC.

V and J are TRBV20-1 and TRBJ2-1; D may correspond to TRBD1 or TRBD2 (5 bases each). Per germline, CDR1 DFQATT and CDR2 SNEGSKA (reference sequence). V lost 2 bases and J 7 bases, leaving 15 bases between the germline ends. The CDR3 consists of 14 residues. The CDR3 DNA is TGCAGTGCTAGACCGGGACCTAGGGCGAATGAGCAGTTCTTC. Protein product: CSARPGPRANEQFF.

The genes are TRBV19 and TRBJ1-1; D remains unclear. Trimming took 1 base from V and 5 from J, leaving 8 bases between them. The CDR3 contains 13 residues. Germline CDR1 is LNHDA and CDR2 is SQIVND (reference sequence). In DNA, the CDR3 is TGTGCCAGTAGTATAGTTCTGGGGACTGAAGCTTTCTTT. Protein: CASSIVLGTEAFF.

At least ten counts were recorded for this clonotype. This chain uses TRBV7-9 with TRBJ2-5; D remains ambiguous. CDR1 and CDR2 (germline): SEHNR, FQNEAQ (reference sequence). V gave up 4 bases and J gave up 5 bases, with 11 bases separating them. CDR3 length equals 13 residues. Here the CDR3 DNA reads TGTGCCAGCAGCTCCTCAGGAGTGGAGACCCAGTACTTC. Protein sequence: CASSSSGVETQYF.

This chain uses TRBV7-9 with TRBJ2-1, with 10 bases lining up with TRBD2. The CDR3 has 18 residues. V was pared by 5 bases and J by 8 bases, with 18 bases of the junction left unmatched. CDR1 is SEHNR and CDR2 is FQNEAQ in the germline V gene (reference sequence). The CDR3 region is CASSPIASGGAVTYEQFF. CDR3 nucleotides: TGTGCCAGCAGCCCGATCGCTAGCGGGGGCGCCGTGACCTATGAGCAGTTCTTC.

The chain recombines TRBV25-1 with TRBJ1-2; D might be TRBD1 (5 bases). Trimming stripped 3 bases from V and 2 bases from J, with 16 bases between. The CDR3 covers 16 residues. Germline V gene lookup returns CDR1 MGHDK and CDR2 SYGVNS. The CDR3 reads CASSDQWVRENYGYTF. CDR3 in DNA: TGTGCCAGCAGTGATCAATGGGTCAGGGAGAACTATGGCTACACCTTC.

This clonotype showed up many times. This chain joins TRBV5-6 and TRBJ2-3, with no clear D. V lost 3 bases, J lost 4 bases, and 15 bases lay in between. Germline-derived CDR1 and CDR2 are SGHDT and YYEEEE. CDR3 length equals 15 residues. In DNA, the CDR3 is TGTGCCAGCAGCTGGCAACATACCCACCCAGATACGCAGTATTTT. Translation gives CASSWQHTHPDTQYF.

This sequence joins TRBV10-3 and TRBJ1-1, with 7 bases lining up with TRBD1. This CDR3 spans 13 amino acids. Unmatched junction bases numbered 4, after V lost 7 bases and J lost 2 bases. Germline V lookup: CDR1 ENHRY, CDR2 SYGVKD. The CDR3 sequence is CAITDRVNTEAFF. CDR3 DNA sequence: TGTGCCATCACCGACAGGGTCAACACTGAAGCTTTCTTT.